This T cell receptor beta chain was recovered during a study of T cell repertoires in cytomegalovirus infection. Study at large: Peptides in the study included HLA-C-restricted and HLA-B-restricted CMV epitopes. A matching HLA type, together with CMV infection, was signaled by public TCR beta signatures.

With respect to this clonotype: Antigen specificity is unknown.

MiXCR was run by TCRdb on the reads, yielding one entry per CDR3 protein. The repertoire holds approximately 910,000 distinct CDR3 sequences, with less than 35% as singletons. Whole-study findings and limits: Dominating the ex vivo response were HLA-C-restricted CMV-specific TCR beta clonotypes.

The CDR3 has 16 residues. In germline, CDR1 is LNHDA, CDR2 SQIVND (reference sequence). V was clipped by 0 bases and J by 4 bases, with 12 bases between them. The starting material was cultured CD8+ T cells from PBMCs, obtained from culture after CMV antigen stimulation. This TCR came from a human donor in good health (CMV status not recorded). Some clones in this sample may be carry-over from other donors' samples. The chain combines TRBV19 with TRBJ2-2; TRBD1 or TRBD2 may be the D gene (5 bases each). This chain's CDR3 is CASSIDVGRFTGELFF. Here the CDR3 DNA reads TGTGCCAGTAGTATAGATGTGGGACGATTCACCGGGGAGCTGTTTTTT.